Here is one T cell receptor (beta chain) with its context. Its antigen is unknown. Since a much larger clone is just one base distant, this may be a read error. Authors of the study amplified TCR beta CDR3 regions from RNA transcripts. TCR CDR3 regions were first amplified by RT-PCR with HTBI primers. TCRdb re-called the multiplex PCR reads through MiXCR, storing one row per CDR3 protein. The sample has some 500,000 distinct CDR3 sequences, 14% seen once. The data are from a study of T cells in Graves' hyperthyroidism and ophthalmopathy. Looking at the study overall: Peripheral blood was collected at initial diagnosis, before any treatment.

Germline loops: CDR1 MNHNS, CDR2 SASEGT. The J segment lost 1 base and the V segment lost 10 bases, leaving 9 bases of the junction unmatched. This CDR3 region has 15 residues. Overall study findings and caveats: Through a model of 13 V-J features, ophthalmopathy was separated from stable hyperthyroidism.

This TCR came from a woman between 18 and 30 years old with Graves' hyperthyroidism. The J gene is TRBJ2-2, the V gene TRBV6-1; 7 nucleotides match TRBD2. The sample taken for sequencing was blood. The CDR3 DNA reads TGTGCCAACAACCCGAGCGGGGTGAACACCGGGGAGCTGTTTTTT. Amino acids: CANNPSGVNTGELFF.